This TCR beta chain was retrieved from a study of T-cell reconstitution after alpha-beta-depleted transplantation in children (TCRdb year 2016). Study-level background: The study quantitatively tracked T-cell immune reconstitution after TCRalphabeta/CD19-depleted allogeneic hematopoietic cell transplantation in children using TCR repertoire profiling.

The table lists this clonotype with many counts. No cognate antigen has been identified for it. One base away there is no much larger clone; base qualities are not given. The library was built by means of PCR. The sequencer listed for this sample is Illumina HiSeq 2500. TCR library preparation used molecular barcoding, with unique molecular identifiers applied to normalize quantification of the TCRbeta repertoire. TCRdb reran the public reads through fastp at Q25 and MiXCR, keeping productive beta chains. Each record represents a unique CDR3 protein, reported with the most common genes and DNA among its rows. Recorded for this sample are under 300,000 distinct CDR3 sequences; 11% of them occurred a single time. Roughly a quarter of the sample belongs to the ten largest clones. Results and caveats for the whole study, not just this receptor: Hyperexpanded clone frequencies declined over subsequent months; after one year, T-cell counts and TCRbeta diversity were mostly attributed to newly produced T cells. In some patients, high TCRbeta diversity at day 60 was attributed to recipient T cells and intrathymic progenitors that had survived conditioning. The apparently early recovery of alphabetaT-cell counts about two months after transplant reportedly depended on only several hundred rapidly expanded clones that came from non-depleted graft cells.

CDR3 length: 14 amino acids, cysteine to phenylalanine. Only the CDR3 part of the read is kept: 42 bases, read in frame from the first base. Looking up the germline V gene yields CDR1 MGHDK and CDR2 SYGVNS. V is shortened by 6 bases, J by 2 bases, and the region joining them spans 14 bases. According to the study, the label for this sample's treatment or condition signals: allogeneic hematopoietic cell transplantation with graft depleted of TCRalphabeta T cells and CD19 B cells. The transplant recipients were children given TCRalphabeta/CD19-depleted allogeneic hematopoietic cell grafts. The clonotype comes from a male patient aged 2 to 10 who had a stem cell transplant for chronic granulomatous disease, so the T cells may come from the graft donor. The sequence links TRBV25-1 to TRBJ2-7; the D gene is possibly TRBD1 or TRBD2, with 5 bases matching each. The sequenced sample was peripheral blood, obtained 180 days after TCRalphabeta/CD19-depleted stem cell transplant. The CDR3 region reads CASRETGTAYEQYF. At the DNA level, the sequence is TGTGCCAGCAGGGAGACTGGGACGGCCTACGAGCAGTACTTC.